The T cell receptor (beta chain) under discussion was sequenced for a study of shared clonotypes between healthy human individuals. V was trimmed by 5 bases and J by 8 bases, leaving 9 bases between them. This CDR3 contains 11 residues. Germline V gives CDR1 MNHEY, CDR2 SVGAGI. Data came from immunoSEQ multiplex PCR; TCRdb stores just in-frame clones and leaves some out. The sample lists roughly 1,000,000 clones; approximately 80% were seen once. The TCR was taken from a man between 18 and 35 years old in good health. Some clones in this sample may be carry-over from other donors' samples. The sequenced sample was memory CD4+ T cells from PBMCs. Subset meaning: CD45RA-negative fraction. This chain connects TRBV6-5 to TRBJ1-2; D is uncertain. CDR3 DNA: TGTGCCAGCAGTAACCAAATCGGCTACACCTTC. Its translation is CASSNQIGYTF.